This T cell receptor beta chain emerged from a study of tumor and adjacent non-tumor tissue in lung cancer (dated by TCRdb to the late 2010s). The study in broad terms: Patients with adenocarcinoma (over 11), squamous cell carcinoma (2) and small cell lung cancer (1) were included in the cohort. The approximately 15 enrolled patients, of whom approximately 10 were men and 5 were women, were aged about 31 to 76 years and were diagnosed with TNM stage I to III disease. In total, sequencing yielded 125,075,908 productive TCRbeta reads, which works out to an average of around 4.2 million reads per sample. Bulk TCRbeta repertoires were compared between lung tumor tissue and matched distant non-tumor lung tissue obtained from more than twelve lung cancer patients. About 30 paired specimens, one tumor and one normal lung sample per patient, were profiled by TCRbeta CDR3 sequencing. The investigation overall reported the following: Neither the sequencing platform nor unique molecular identifiers are named or mentioned anywhere in the methods. TCR diversity was significantly higher in younger patients, and greater tumor TCR diversity was associated with shorter overall survival and shorter disease-free survival. Only around 15 patients were included in the cohort, and the need for larger samples and more detailed clinical data was noted by the authors. A significantly larger cumulative share of the repertoire was made up by the top 100 clones in normal lung than in tumor tissue. Peripheral blood was not sequenced, so blood TCRbeta repertoires were not examined in the lung cancer patients of the study. TCR diversity (inverse Simpson) was significantly higher in tumor than in normal lung tissue (roughly 430 vs 170, P = 0.0075, Mann-Whitney U test).

Libraries were prepared through multiplex PCR. Instrument on record: Illumina HiSeq 2500. Following protocols modified from ARM-PCR, the researchers constructed TCRbeta libraries through three rounds of nested PCR with primers (Table S4). Before sequencing, PCR products of 200-500 bp were cut from the gel and purified using the QIAquick gel extraction kit. As for the authors' bioinformatics: Trimmomatic was used to clean the reads, FLASH was used to merge the reads into complete CDR3 sequences, and MiTCR was used to assign the reads to V(D)J germline segments. VDJtools was used to compute clonal diversity as the inverse Simpson's index. Productive reads were defined as in-frame sequences without a premature stop codon. The raw public reads went through TCRdb reprocessing: fastp at Q25, MiXCR clone calling, in-frame beta chains kept. Every entry covers one CDR3 protein and lists the most common genes and DNA from its rows. These V and J calls are TCRdb output, not the study's own analysis. The sample yields tens of thousands of distinct CDR3 sequences; 74% were counted once. In total, the top ten clones hold more than 20% of the sample.

RNA was isolated from bulk unsorted tissue, and RNA quality was assessed with a NanoDrop ND-1000 and an Agilent 2100. The normal lung samples consisted of distant non-tumor tissue collected more than 3 cm from the tumor edge. Donors were newly diagnosed lung cancer patients admitted for thoracic surgery in China between August and November 2014, without prior chemotherapy. Patients who had received previous radiotherapy or chemotherapy, or who had another concurrent cancer, were excluded from the study. Pieces of surgical tissue measuring roughly 1-2.1 cm3 were kept in RNAlater solution and stored at -80 degrees C until use. With respect to this clonotype: Which antigen it targets is not known. Nothing much larger sits one base from this clone, and base qualities are not available.

The source material was distant non-tumor lung tissue. The sequence derives from a woman aged 55-70 years with non-small cell lung cancer.

The DNA is TGTGCCAGCAGACCATGGAAGGGGGGAGGGACCATAAACATTCAGTACTTC. This translates into CASRPWKGGGTINIQYF. The chain is assembled from TRBV6-5 and TRBJ2-4; possibly the D gene is TRBD2, per 7 matching bases. Looking up the germline V gene yields CDR1 MNHEY and CDR2 SVGAGI. The CDR3 sequence holds 17 residues, the cysteine and phenylalanine included. Kept here is only the CDR3 DNA, which spans 51 bases and is read in frame from base 1. The germline ends are 24 bases apart after V is trimmed by 6 bases and J by 6 bases.